A selection of T cell receptor beta chains follows, all from one sample in a study of blood T cell repertoires in COVID-19. Generated by immunoSEQ multiplex PCR, the TCRdb table keeps only in-frame clones and is missing some. The data show 160,000 or so clones, with more than 75% seen just once and less than 6.5% held by the top ten. The sequenced material came from peripheral blood. The receptor set was obtained from a woman aged 50 to 60 with COVID-19, enrolled during active disease. Each CDR3 is given with its conserved first and last residue. The D gene is left open where the match is weak. Size is omitted from some rows. Given values are once, few, many or a class for expanded clones.

>TRBV6-5|TRBJ1-1|NA|NA
CASVVGGYTEAFF
TGTGCCAGCGTCGTGGGGGGGTACACTGAAGCTTTCTTT
>TRBV7-2|TRBJ1-1|NA|TRBD1
CASSPTGQSNTEAFF
TGTGCCAGCAGCCCTACGGGACAGTCGAACACTGAAGCTTTCTTT
>TRBV3-1/TRBV3-2|TRBJ1-4|NA|NA
CASSSLGQFNEKLFF
TGTGCCAGCAGCAGCCTAGGACAGTTTAATGAAAAACTGTTTTTT
>TRBV5-4|TRBJ2-7|NA|TRBD1
CASSLAPDRALYEQYF
TGTGCCAGCAGCTTGGCCCCGGACAGGGCCCTCTACGAGCAGTACTTC
>TRBV5-1|TRBJ2-7|NA|TRBD1
CASRGGPYEQYF
TGCGCCAGCAGAGGGGGCCCGTACGAGCAGTACTTC
>TRBV7-9|TRBJ1-1|NA|TRBD1
CASSLGIRAGGGTEAFF
TGTGCCAGCAGCTTAGGTATTAGGGCAGGGGGCGGCACTGAAGCTTTCTTT
>TRBV4-2|TRBJ2-1|NA|NA
CASSQEVLNYNEQFF
TGTGCCAGCAGCCAAGAGGTACTCAACTACAATGAGCAGTTCTTC
>TRBV10-3|TRBJ1-6|NA|TRBD1
CAISERQGANSPLHF
TGTGCCATCAGTGAGAGACAGGGGGCAAATTCACCCCTCCACTTT
>TRBV6-5|TRBJ2-1|NA|TRBD2
CASRYTIAGGLNEQFF
TGTGCCAGCAGGTACACCATAGCGGGGGGGCTCAATGAGCAGTTCTTC
>TRBV10-3|TRBJ2-5|NA|TRBD1
CAIMEQGVRETQYF
TGTGCCATCATGGAACAGGGGGTTCGAGAGACCCAGTACTTC
>TRBV5-5|TRBJ1-5|once|NA
CASSFSGTGNQPQHF
TGTGCCAGCAGCTTCTCGGGTACAGGGAATCAGCCCCAGCATTTT
>TRBV5-6|TRBJ2-5|NA|TRBD1
CASSLDRGETQYF
TGTGCCAGCAGCTTGGACAGGGGGGAGACCCAGTACTTC
>TRBV19|TRBJ2-5|NA|NA
CASSIGGAHAETQYF
TGTGCCAGTAGTATCGGAGGGGCTCACGCGGAGACCCAGTACTTC
>TRBV30|TRBJ1-1|few|TRBD1
CAWRRGPNTEAFF
TGTGCCTGGAGGAGGGGGCCGAACACTGAAGCTTTCTTT
>TRBV4-1|TRBJ1-3|few|TRBD1
CASSQVLGQQKENTIYF
TGCGCCAGCAGCCAAGTCCTGGGACAGCAAAAGGAAAACACCATATATTTT
>TRBV14|TRBJ2-5|NA|NA
CASSQDWSRQETQYF
TGTGCCAGCAGCCAAGATTGGTCTAGACAAGAGACCCAGTACTTC
>TRBV5-6|TRBJ1-5|few|NA
CASSLGSGAYNQPQHF
TGTGCCAGCAGCTTGGGTTCAGGGGCCTACAATCAGCCCCAGCATTTT
>TRBV6-6|TRBJ2-3|once|TRBD2
CASSGERGLRADTQYF
TGTGCCAGCAGTGGGGAGCGGGGGCTAAGGGCAGATACGCAGTATTTT
>TRBV27|TRBJ2-1|NA|TRBD1
CASTRTGLKGSNEQFF
TGTGCCAGCACCCGGACAGGGCTCAAAGGATCGAATGAGCAGTTCTTC
>TRBV6-1|TRBJ1-6|NA|TRBD1
CASRLGTGPSPLHF
TGTGCCAGCAGACTGGGGACAGGACCTTCACCCCTCCACTTT
>TRBV1|TRBJ2-5|NA|NA
CTSSQEQRGAQETQYF
TGCACCAGCAGCCAAGAACAGCGGGGGGCACAAGAGACCCAGTACTTC
>TRBV2|TRBJ2-3|NA|TRBD1
CASRDRDTDTQYF
TGTGCCAGCAGGGACAGGGACACAGATACGCAGTATTTT
>TRBV5-3|TRBJ1-2|NA|TRBD1
CARSPGQGGGYGYTF
TGTGCCAGAAGCCCCGGACAGGGGGGCGGCTATGGCTACACCTTC
>TRBV4-3|TRBJ1-4|NA|NA
CASSQDIATNEKLFF
TGCGCCAGCAGCCAGGACATTGCAACTAATGAAAAACTGTTTTTT
>TRBV10-3|TRBJ2-7|NA|NA
CAISESRTVTYEQYF
TGTGCCATCAGTGAGTCCCGGACAGTTACCTACGAGCAGTACTTC
>TRBV27|TRBJ2-2|once|NA
CASSLSPGRELFF
TGTGCCAGCAGTTTATCTCCGGGGAGGGAGCTGTTTTTT
>TRBV3-1/TRBV3-2|TRBJ1-1|NA|NA
CASSPFARKNTEAFF
TGTGCCAGCAGCCCCTTTGCCAGGAAGAACACTGAAGCTTTCTTT
>TRBV5-4|TRBJ2-3|NA|TRBD2
CASSLGAGGPGTQYF
TGTGCCAGCAGCTTGGGAGCGGGGGGGCCTGGGACGCAGTATTTT
>TRBV6-5|TRBJ2-6|NA|NA
CASSYEDRGANVLTF
TGTGCCAGCAGTTACGAGGACAGAGGGGCCAACGTCCTGACTTTC
>TRBV5-5|TRBJ2-2|many|TRBD1
CASSLTGQGVFGELFF
TGTGCCAGCAGCTTGACAGGACAGGGGGTCTTCGGGGAGCTGTTTTTT
>TRBV5-4|TRBJ1-2|NA|TRBD1
CASSSAGDRGFGYTF
TGTGCCAGCAGCTCAGCCGGGGACAGGGGTTTTGGCTACACCTTC
>TRBV2|TRBJ2-2|NA|TRBD2
CASILAGGRNTGELFF
TGTGCCAGCATCCTAGCGGGGGGCCGGAACACCGGGGAGCTGTTTTTT
>TRBV12-3/TRBV12-4|TRBJ1-2|NA|TRBD1
CASKGQVYGYTF
TGTGCCAGCAAGGGACAGGTCTATGGCTACACCTTC
>TRBV25-1|TRBJ1-2|NA|TRBD1
CASGWDSNYGYTF
TGTGCCAGCGGGTGGGACAGCAACTATGGCTACACCTTC
>TRBV6-6|TRBJ2-5|NA|NA
CATGDKFQETQYF
TGTGCCACCGGCGACAAGTTCCAAGAGACCCAGTACTTC
>TRBV6-6|TRBJ2-3|NA|TRBD1
CASYRGSTDTQYF
TGTGCCAGCTACAGGGGGAGCACAGATACGCAGTATTTT
>TRBV4-1|TRBJ1-4|few|NA
CASGRGEKLFF
TGCGCCAGCGGTCGCGGGGAAAAACTGTTTTTT
>TRBV5-8|TRBJ2-7|once|NA
CASSSARQESYEQYF
TGTGCCAGCAGCTCAGCAAGACAGGAATCCTACGAGCAGTACTTC
>TRBV28|TRBJ1-5|NA|TRBD1
CASSPGTGGSQPQHF
TGTGCCAGCAGTCCCGGGACAGGGGGAAGTCAGCCCCAGCATTTT
>TRBV3-1/TRBV3-2|TRBJ1-3|NA|NA
CASSQAGMNTIYF
TGTGCCAGCAGCCAAGCGGGGATGAACACCATATATTTT
>TRBV19|TRBJ1-2|few|TRBD1
CASSRPGTVHGYTF
TGTGCCAGTAGTAGACCCGGGACAGTCCATGGCTACACCTTC
>TRBV7-2|TRBJ2-5|NA|NA
CASSSRQQETQYF
TGTGCCAGCAGCTCCAGACAGCAAGAGACCCAGTACTTC
>TRBV5-4|TRBJ2-2|NA|TRBD1
CASSPGTVIAGELFF
TGTGCCAGCAGCCCTGGGACAGTCATTGCCGGGGAGCTGTTTTTT
>TRBV2|TRBJ1-4|NA|NA
CASSRRRPGEGNEKLFF
TGTGCCAGCAGCCGTCGCCGCCCAGGGGAGGGGAATGAAAAACTGTTTTTT
>TRBV4-1|TRBJ1-5|NA|NA
CASSLGVSNQPQHF
TGCGCCAGCAGCCTAGGGGTTAGCAATCAGCCCCAGCATTTT
>TRBV6-5|TRBJ2-7|NA|NA
CASDPPTGLPYEQYF
TGTGCCAGCGACCCCCCCACGGGACTGCCCTACGAGCAGTACTTC
>TRBV7-9|TRBJ2-1|NA|TRBD1
CASSFLDRGGNEQFF
TGTGCCAGCAGCTTCCTGGACAGGGGCGGGAATGAGCAGTTCTTC
>TRBV4-2|TRBJ1-1|NA|NA
CASSVRDMNTEAFF
TGTGCCAGCAGCGTCCGGGACATGAACACTGAAGCTTTCTTT
>TRBV11-3|TRBJ2-7|few|NA
CASSLGPRSYEQYF
TGTGCCAGCAGCTTAGGGCCTCGTTCCTACGAGCAGTACTTC
>TRBV29-1|TRBJ1-1|few|NA
CSVLYHGQRGPEAFF
TGCAGCGTTCTCTACCATGGACAGCGGGGGCCTGAAGCTTTCTTT
>TRBV12-3/TRBV12-4|TRBJ2-1|few|NA
CASTFGNEQFF
TGTGCCAGCACCTTCGGCAATGAGCAGTTCTTC
>TRBV12-5|TRBJ1-1|NA|NA
CASAEQGNTEAFF
TGTGCTAGTGCAGAACAGGGGAACACTGAAGCTTTCTTT
>TRBV12-3/TRBV12-4|TRBJ2-7|NA|TRBD1
CASRGDSYEQYF
TGTGCCAGCAGGGGGGACAGTTACGAGCAGTACTTC
>TRBV10-2|TRBJ1-2|NA|NA
CASSGPSANYGYTF
TGCGCCAGCAGTGGTCCCTCAGCTAACTATGGCTACACCTTC
>TRBV9|TRBJ2-5|NA|NA
CASSGPGGDETQYF
TGTGCCAGCAGCGGCCCAGGCGGGGACGAGACCCAGTACTTC
>TRBV24-1|TRBJ1-5|NA|NA
CATSGGGPNQPQHF
TGTGCCACCAGTGGAGGAGGGCCCAATCAGCCCCAGCATTTT
>TRBV6-5|TRBJ1-6|NA|NA
CASSAQGGSPLHF
TGTGCCAGCAGCGCTCAGGGAGGTTCACCCCTCCACTTT
>TRBV3-1/TRBV3-2|TRBJ1-1|NA|TRBD1
CASRPGGMAEAFF
TGTGCCAGCAGGCCAGGGGGCATGGCTGAAGCTTTCTTT
>TRBV10-2|TRBJ2-3|NA|TRBD2
CASRTSGTDTQYF
TGCGCCAGCAGGACTAGCGGCACAGATACGCAGTATTTT
>TRBV6-1|TRBJ1-1|NA|TRBD1
CASSERPQGAADEAFF
TGTGCCAGCAGTGAAAGGCCGCAGGGGGCGGCGGATGAAGCTTTCTTT